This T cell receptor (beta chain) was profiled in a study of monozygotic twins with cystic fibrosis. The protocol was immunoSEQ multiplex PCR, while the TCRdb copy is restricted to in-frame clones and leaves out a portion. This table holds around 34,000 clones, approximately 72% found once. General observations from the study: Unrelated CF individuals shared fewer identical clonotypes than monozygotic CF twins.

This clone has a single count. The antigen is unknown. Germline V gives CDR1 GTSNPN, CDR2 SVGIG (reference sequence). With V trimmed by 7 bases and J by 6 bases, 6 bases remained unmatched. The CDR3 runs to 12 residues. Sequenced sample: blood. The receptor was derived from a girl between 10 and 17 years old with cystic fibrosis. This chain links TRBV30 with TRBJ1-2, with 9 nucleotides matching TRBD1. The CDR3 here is CASSGTGNGYTF. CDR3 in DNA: TGTGCCTCATCCGGGACAGGGAATGGCTACACCTTC.